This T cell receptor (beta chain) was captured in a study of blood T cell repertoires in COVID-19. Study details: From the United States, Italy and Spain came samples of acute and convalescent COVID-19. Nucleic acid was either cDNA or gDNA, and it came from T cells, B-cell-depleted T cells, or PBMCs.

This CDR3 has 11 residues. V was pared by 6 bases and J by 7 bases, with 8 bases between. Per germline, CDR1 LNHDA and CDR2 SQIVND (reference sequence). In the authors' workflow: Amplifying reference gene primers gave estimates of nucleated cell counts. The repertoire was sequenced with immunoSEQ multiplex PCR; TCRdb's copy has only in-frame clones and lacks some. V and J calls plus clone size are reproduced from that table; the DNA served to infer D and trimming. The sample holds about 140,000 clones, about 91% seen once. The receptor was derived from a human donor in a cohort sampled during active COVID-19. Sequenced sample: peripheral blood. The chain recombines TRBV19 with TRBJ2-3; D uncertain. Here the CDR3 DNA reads TGTGCCAGTAGCCTAAAATATACGCAGTATTTT. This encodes CASSLKYTQYF.